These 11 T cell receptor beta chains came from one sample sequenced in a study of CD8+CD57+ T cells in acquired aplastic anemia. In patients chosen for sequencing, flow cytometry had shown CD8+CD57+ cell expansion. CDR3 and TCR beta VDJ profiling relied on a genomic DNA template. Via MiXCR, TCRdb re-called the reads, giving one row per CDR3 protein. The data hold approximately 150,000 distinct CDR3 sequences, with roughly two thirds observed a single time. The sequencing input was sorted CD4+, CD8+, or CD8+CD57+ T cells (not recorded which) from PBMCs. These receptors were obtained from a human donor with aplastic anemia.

The CDR3, as DNA: TGTGCCAGTAGTCAGACAGGGGTGCAGCCCCAGCATTTT. The encoded protein is CASSQTGVQPQHF. The chain recombines TRBV19 with TRBJ1-5; 8 bases align to TRBD1. This CDR3 has 13 residues. V lost 5 bases and J lost 7; bases outside the gene matches: 4. Germline CDR1 reads LNHDA; CDR2 reads SQIVND (reference sequence).

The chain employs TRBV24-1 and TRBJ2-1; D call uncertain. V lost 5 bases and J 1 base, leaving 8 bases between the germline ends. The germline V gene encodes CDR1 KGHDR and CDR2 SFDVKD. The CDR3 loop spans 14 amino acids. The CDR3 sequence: CATSGGQSYNEQFF. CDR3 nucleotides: TGTGCCACCAGTGGCGGTCAGTCCTACAATGAGCAGTTCTTC.

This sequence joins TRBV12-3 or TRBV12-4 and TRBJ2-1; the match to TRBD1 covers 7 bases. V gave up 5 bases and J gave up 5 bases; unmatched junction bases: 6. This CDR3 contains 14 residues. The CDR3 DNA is TGTGCCAGCAGTCCGACGACAGGGAACAATGAGCAGTTCTTC. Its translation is CASSPTTGNNEQFF.

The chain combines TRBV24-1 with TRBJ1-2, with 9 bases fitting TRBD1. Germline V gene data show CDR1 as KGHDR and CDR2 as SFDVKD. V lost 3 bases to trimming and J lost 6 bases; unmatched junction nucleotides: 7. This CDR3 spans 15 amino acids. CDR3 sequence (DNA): TGTGCCACCAGTGATACAGCGGACAGGGGTGATGGCTACACCTTC. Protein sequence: CATSDTADRGDGYTF.

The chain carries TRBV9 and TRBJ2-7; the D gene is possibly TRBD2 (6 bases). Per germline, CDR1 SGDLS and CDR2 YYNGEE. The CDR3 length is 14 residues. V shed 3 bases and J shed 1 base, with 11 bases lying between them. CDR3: CASSGGRQSYEQYF. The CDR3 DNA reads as TGTGCCAGCAGCGGGGGGAGGCAGTCCTACGAGCAGTACTTC. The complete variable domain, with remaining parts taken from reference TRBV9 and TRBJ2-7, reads DSGVTQTPKHLITATGQRVTLRCSPRSGDLSVYWYQQSLDQGLQFLIQYYNGEERAKGNILERFSAQQFPDLHSELNLSSLELGDSALYFCASSGGRQSYEQYFGPGTRLTVT.

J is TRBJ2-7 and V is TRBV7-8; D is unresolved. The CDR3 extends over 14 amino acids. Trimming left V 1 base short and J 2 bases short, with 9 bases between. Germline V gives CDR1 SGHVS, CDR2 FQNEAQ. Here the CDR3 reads CASSLDAGTYEQYF. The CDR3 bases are TGTGCCAGCAGCTTAGACGCCGGCACCTACGAGCAGTACTTC.

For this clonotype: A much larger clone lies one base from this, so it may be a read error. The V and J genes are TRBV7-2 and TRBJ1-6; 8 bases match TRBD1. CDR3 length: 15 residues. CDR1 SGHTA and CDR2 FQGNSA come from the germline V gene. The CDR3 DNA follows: TGTGCCAGCAGTCTGGGACAGGAGTTTAATGCACCCCTCCACTTT. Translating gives CASSLGQEFNAPLHF.

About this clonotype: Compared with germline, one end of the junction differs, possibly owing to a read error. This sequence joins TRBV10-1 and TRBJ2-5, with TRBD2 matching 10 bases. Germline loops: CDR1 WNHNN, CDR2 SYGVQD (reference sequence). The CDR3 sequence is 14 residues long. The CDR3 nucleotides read TGTGCCAGTAGAACTAGCGGGGCAGAAGAGACCCAGTACTTC. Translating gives CASRTSGAEETQYF.

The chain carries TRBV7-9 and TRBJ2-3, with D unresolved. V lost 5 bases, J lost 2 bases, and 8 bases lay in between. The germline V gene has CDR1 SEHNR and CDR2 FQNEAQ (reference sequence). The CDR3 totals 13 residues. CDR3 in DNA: TGTGCCAGCAGCGTGGATAACACAGATACGCAGTATTTT. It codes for CASSVDNTDTQYF.

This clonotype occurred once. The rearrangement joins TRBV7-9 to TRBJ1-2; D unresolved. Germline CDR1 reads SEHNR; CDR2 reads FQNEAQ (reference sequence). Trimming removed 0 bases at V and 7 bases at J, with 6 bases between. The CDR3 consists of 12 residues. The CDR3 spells CASSLAVAGYTF. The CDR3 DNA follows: TGTGCCAGCAGCTTAGCGGTGGCTGGCTACACCTTC.

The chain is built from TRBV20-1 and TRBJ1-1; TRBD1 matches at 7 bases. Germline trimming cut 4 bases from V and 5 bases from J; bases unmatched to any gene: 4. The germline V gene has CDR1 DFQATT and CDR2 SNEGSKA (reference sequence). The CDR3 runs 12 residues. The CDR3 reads CSATTGETEAFF. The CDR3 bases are TGCAGTGCTACTACAGGGGAAACTGAAGCTTTCTTT.